The source of this T cell receptor beta chain is a study of shared clonotypes between healthy human individuals. The CDR3 loop spans 14 amino acids. The germline V gene encodes CDR1 SNHLY and CDR2 FYNNEI. The V gene lost 2 bases and the J gene lost 1 base, with 8 bases spanning the gap. At the deep level, the assay was run. TCRdb's copy holds only in-frame clones and misses some; the assay was immunoSEQ multiplex PCR. In the table there are over 850,000 clones, around three quarters of which are singletons. Study outcomes and limitations: Estimated clonotype richness was generally higher in naive than memory subsets.

Concerning this clone: The target antigen is unknown.

V usage is TRBV2 and J usage is TRBJ1-1, with D unresolved. The sample taken for sequencing was memory CD4+ T cells from PBMCs. As to subset: CD45RA-negative fraction. This sequence was found in a man aged 18 to 35 in good health. Some clones in this sample may be carry-over from other donors' samples. This CDR3 is CASSEHRPNTEAFF. DNA of the CDR3: TGTGCCAGCAGTGAACACCGACCGAACACTGAAGCTTTCTTT.